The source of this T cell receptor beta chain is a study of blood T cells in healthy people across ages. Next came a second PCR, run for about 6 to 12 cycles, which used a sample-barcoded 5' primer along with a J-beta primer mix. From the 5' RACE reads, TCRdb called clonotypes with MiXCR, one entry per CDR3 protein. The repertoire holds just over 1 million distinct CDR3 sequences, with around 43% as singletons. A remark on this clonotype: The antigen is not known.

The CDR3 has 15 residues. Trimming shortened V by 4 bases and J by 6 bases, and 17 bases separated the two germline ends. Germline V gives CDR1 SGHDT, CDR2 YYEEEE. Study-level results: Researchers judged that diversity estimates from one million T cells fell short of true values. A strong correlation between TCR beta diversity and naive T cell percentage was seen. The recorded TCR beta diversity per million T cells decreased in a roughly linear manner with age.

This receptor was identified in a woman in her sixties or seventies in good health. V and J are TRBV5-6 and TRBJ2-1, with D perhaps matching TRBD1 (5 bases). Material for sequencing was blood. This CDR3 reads CASSPRQIYGNEQFF. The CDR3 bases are TGTGCCAGCAGCCCCCGACAGATTTATGGCAATGAGCAGTTCTTC.